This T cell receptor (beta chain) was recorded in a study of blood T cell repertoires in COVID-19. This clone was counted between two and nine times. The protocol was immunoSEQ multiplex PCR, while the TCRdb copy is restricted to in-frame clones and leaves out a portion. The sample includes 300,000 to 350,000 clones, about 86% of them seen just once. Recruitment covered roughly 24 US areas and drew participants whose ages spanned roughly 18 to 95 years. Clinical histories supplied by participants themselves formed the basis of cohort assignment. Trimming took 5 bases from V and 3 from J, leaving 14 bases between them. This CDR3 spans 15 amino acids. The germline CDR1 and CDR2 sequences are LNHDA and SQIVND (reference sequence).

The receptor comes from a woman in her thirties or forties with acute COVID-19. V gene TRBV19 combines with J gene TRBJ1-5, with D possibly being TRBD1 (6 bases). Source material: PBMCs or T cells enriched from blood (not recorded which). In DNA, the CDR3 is TGTGCCAGTAGTCTCCGGACAGACAACAATCAGCCCCAGCATTTT. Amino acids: CASSLRTDNNQPQHF.